Shown below are 5 T cell receptor beta chains from a single sample sequenced in a study of control samples from healthy donors and cancer patients. Clones were read by immunoSEQ multiplex PCR, and TCRdb kept only the in-frame ones, dropping some. The sample lists approximately 100,000 clones; around nine tenths were seen once. Sequencing was done on a sample of blood. The receptors shown here come from a human donor in good health. The donor label of this sample is uncertain.

The genes are TRBV19 and TRBJ1-1; D unresolved. The germline CDR1 and CDR2 sequences are LNHDA and SQIVND (reference sequence). The CDR3 sequence is 11 residues long. V was shortened by 8 bases and J by 3 bases, with 7 bases between the two germline ends. For the CDR3, the DNA is TGTGCCAGTGACGGTTACACTGAAGCTTTCTTT. Residues: CASDGYTEAFF. Supplemented by reference TRBV19 and TRBJ1-1, the full variable domain reads DGGITQSPKYLFRKEGQNVTLSCEQNLNHDAMYWYRQDPGQGLRLIYYSQIVNDFQKGDIAEGYSVSREKKESFPLTVTSAQKNPTAFYLCASDGYTEAFFGQGTRLTVV.

This clone showed up just a few times. The V call is TRBV12-3 or TRBV12-4, the J call TRBJ1-3; 8 bases agree with TRBD1. The V gene end was trimmed by 5 bases and the J gene end by 9 bases; junction bases not matched to a gene: 3. CDR3 size: 12 residues. The CDR3 DNA reads TGTGCCAGCAGTGCGACAGGGGCCACCATATATTTT. Amino acid sequence: CASSATGATIYF.

V gene TRBV25-1 combines with J gene TRBJ2-2, with 9 bases lining up with TRBD1. This CDR3 spans 15 amino acids. The germline CDR1 and CDR2 sequences are MGHDK and SYGVNS. Trimming took 4 bases from V and 5 from J; bases not matched to a gene: 5. The DNA for the CDR3 is TGTGCCAGCAGTGGCGGACAGGGGTGGACCGGGGAGCTGTTTTTT. It specifies CASSGGQGWTGELFF.

The chain employs TRBV5-4 and TRBJ2-3, with D possibly being TRBD2 (6 bases). There are 14 residues in the CDR3. Trimming took 9 bases from V and 2 from J, leaving 16 bases between them. Per the germline V gene, CDR1 is SGHNT and CDR2 is YYREEE (reference sequence). CDR3 protein: CATTLGLPTDTQYF. The CDR3 bases are TGTGCCACAACTTTGGGACTGCCCACAGATACGCAGTATTTT.

The rearrangement joins TRBV12-5 to TRBJ1-6, with D hard to call. V lost 3 bases to trimming and J lost 7 bases, with 10 bases between them. The CDR3 has 14 residues. Germline lookup yields CDR1 LGHNT and CDR2 FRNRAP. In DNA, the CDR3 is TGTGCTAGTGGTTTAGGTTCGAAGAATTCACCCCTCCACTTT. Translation: CASGLGSKNSPLHF.